Below, 13 T cell receptor beta chains from the same sample are listed, as sequenced in a study of blood T cell repertoires in COVID-19. Here immunoSEQ multiplex PCR was the method, and the copy in TCRdb shows in-frame clones only, minus some. The repertoire holds 150,000 to 200,000 clones, with around 87% as singletons. The sample consisted of peripheral blood. These receptors were taken from an elderly woman in a cohort sampled during active or convalescent COVID-19.

CDR3 in amino acids: CASSLIGGQPQHF. The DNA for the CDR3 is TGTGCCAGCAGCCTCATTGGGGGGCAGCCCCAGCATTTT. The chain employs TRBV6-6 and TRBJ1-5; maybe TRBD1 (5 bases). The V end lost 6 bases, the J end lost 7 bases, and 13 bases lay between the germline ends. This CDR3 contains 13 residues. Germline V CDR1 and CDR2: MNHNY, SVGAGI (reference sequence).

The chain couples TRBV27 to TRBJ2-7, with TRBD1 matching 9 bases. V was clipped by 5 bases and J by 5 bases; unmatched bases: 7. This CDR3 has 14 amino acids. The germline CDR1 and CDR2 sequences are MNHEY and SMNVEV (reference sequence). CDR3 sequence: CASSPGTGPDEQYF. The CDR3, as DNA: TGTGCCAGCAGTCCGGGGACAGGGCCGGACGAGCAGTACTTC.

The chain recombines TRBV6-2 or TRBV6-3 with TRBJ2-1; 13 bases match TRBD2. The CDR3 has 16 amino acids. The trim removed 6 bases at V and 10 bases at J, leaving 12 bases unmatched. Germline V CDR1 and CDR2: MNHEY, SVGEGT. The chain's CDR3 is CASSLGLAGAFWEQFF. For the CDR3, the DNA is TGTGCCAGCAGCCTCGGACTAGCGGGGGCTTTTTGGGAGCAGTTCTTC.

The chain joins TRBV7-2 to TRBJ2-3; TRBD2 aligns across 11 bases. Germline V CDR1 and CDR2: SGHTA, FQGNSA. V trimming: 2 bases; J trimming: 6 bases; junction bases outside the gene matches: 4. CDR3 length equals 15 residues. For the CDR3, the DNA is TGTGCCAGCAGCTTACAGTCTAGCGGGAGGGATACGCAGTATTTT. This sequence encodes CASSLQSSGRDTQYF.

The V and J genes are TRBV3-1 (or the pseudogene TRBV3-2) and TRBJ1-1; 7 bases are shared with TRBD1. The CDR3 runs 16 residues. V trimming: 1 base; J trimming: 1 base; junction bases outside the gene matches: 6. The germline V gene has CDR1 LGHDT and CDR2 YNNKEL (reference sequence). The DNA of the CDR3 is TGTGCCAGCAGCCAAGTGTTCGACAGGGAGAACACTGAAGCTTTCTTT. Translated: CASSQVFDRENTEAFF.

This chain joins TRBV2 and TRBJ2-2, with TRBD1 matching 8 bases. After removal of 7 bases from V and 1 base from J, the junction contained 5 bases not matched to a gene. Germline CDR1 reads SNHLY; CDR2 reads FYNNEI. This CDR3 has 15 residues. For the CDR3, the DNA is TGTGCCAGCAACCCGGGGACAGGGAACACCGGGGAGCTGTTTTTT. Translated: CASNPGTGNTGELFF.

V is TRBV19 and J is TRBJ2-3; a possible D gene is TRBD1 (5 bases). CDR3 size: 13 residues. Germline lookup yields CDR1 LNHDA and CDR2 SQIVND (reference sequence). The ends were cut back, 7 bases at V and 4 bases at J, with 12 bases in the middle. Here the CDR3 DNA reads TGTGCCAGTACCTTCCAAGGGGCAGATACGCAGTATTTT. This translates into CASTFQGADTQYF.

This sequence joins TRBV5-5 and TRBJ2-2; perhaps TRBD1 as D (6 bases). V lost 2 bases and J 0 bases, leaving 11 bases between the germline ends. Germline loops: CDR1 SGHKS, CDR2 YYEKEE (reference sequence). This CDR3 comprises 16 residues. This CDR3 is CASSFLGASNTGELFF. The CDR3 DNA reads TGTGCCAGCAGCTTTCTGGGGGCTTCGAACACCGGGGAGCTGTTTTTT.

The gene calls are TRBV28 and TRBJ1-6; 7 bases are shared with TRBD1. The CDR3 covers 18 residues. Trimming took 9 bases from V and 0 from J; bases not matched to a gene: 14. CDR1 and CDR2 (germline): MDHEN, SYDVKM. In DNA form, the CDR3 reads TGTGCCAGAGTACAGGGGACCATCAACCGCTCCTATAATTCACCCCTCCACTTT. Its protein is CARVQGTINRSYNSPLHF. Full variable domain (outside the CDR3, taken from reference TRBV28 and TRBJ1-6): DVKVTQSSRYLVKRTGEKVFLECVQDMDHENMFWYRQDPGLGLRLIYFSYDVKMKEKGDIPEGYSVSREKKERFSLILESASTNQTSMYLCARVQGTINRSYNSPLHFGNGTRLTVT.

The chain employs TRBV4-2 and TRBJ1-3; D possibly corresponds to TRBD1 (5 bases). Germline lookup yields CDR1 LGHNA and CDR2 YNFKEQ. This CDR3 spans 16 amino acids. Trimming removed 3 bases at V and 0 bases at J, with 12 bases between. CDR3 sequence: CASSQQGFTSGNTIYF. CDR3 nucleotide sequence: TGTGCCAGCAGCCAGCAGGGCTTCACCTCTGGAAACACCATATATTTT.

CDR3 amino acids: CASSLIRRGQFF. The CDR3 bases are TGTGCCAGCAGTTTAATTAGGCGAGGACAGTTCTTC. The gene calls are TRBV28 and TRBJ2-1; D not resolved. V gave up 2 bases and J gave up 13 bases, with 12 bases separating them. Germline V gene data show CDR1 as MDHEN and CDR2 as SYDVKM. The CDR3 covers 12 residues.

This chain joins TRBV2 and TRBJ2-5, with D possibly being TRBD2 (5 bases). With 8 bases removed from V and 1 base from J, the gap between germline ends came to 11 bases. CDR1 is SNHLY and CDR2 is FYNNEI in the germline V gene. This CDR3 comprises 13 residues. CDR3 DNA sequence: TGTGCCAGCCTTGAGGGCAGCCAAGAGACCCAGTACTTC. Amino acid sequence: CASLEGSQETQYF.

A note on this clone: Its ends do not fully match the called genes, so a read error is possible. The V and J genes are TRBV7-7 and TRBJ1-3, with D possibly TRBD1 on 5 matching bases. The CDR3 totals 16 residues. Germline values: CDR1 SSHAT, CDR2 FNYEAQ (reference sequence). The CDR3 DNA reads TGTGCTAGCAGCTTAGCATTCGACAGCTCTGGAAACACCATATATTTT. Translating gives CASSLAFDSSGNTIYF.